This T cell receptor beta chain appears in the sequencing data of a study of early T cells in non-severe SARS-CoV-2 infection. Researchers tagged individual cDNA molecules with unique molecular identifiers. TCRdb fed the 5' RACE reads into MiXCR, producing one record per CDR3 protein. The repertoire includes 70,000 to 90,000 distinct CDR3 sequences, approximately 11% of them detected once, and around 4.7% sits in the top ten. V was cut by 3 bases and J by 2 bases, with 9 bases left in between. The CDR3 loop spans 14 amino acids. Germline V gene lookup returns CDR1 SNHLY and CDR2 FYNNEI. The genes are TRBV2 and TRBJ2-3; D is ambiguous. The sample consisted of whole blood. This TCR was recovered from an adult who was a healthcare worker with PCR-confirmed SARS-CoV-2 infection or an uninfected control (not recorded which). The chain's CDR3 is CASSDNDVTDTQYF. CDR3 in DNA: TGTGCCAGCAGTGACAACGACGTCACAGATACGCAGTATTTT.